The 5 T cell receptor beta chains reported below all come from one sample, sequenced in a study of cytomegalovirus exposure and HLA in healthy donors. TCRdb's table, derived via immunoSEQ multiplex PCR, lists solely in-frame clones and lacks some. The top ten clones hold 7.2% of a sample with some 180,000 clones, more than 75% of them seen once. The sequenced sample was PBMCs. The origin of the receptors is a man aged 30-40 years in good health and CMV-seropositive.

This chain joins TRBV5-1 and TRBJ1-1; no clear D gene. The CDR3 sequence is 14 residues long. Per the germline V gene, CDR1 is SGHRS and CDR2 is YFSETQ. The V and J ends lost 1 base and 4 bases respectively, with 11 bases between them. CDR3 residues: CASSLRTLGTEAFF. The CDR3 coding sequence is TGCGCCAGCAGCTTGAGGACCCTGGGCACTGAAGCTTTCTTT.

This sequence joins TRBV5-1 and TRBJ1-1, with D unclear. This CDR3 contains 14 residues. Germline V gives CDR1 SGHRS, CDR2 YFSETQ. The V end was cut by 4 bases, the J end by 6 bases, with 16 bases between. CDR3 sequence: CASSPYPRGPEAFF. Written as DNA, the CDR3 is TGCGCCAGCAGCCCGTACCCCAGAGGGCCTGAAGCTTTCTTT.

V and J are TRBV28 and TRBJ2-3; the D gene is possibly TRBD1 (6 bases). Trimming left V 3 bases short and J 2 bases short, with 15 bases between. There are 16 residues in the CDR3. CDR1 is MDHEN, CDR2 SYDVKM, per germline. The CDR3 DNA follows: TGTGCCAGCAGTTTCCCTTCAGGGGAATACACAGATACGCAGTATTTT. This translates into CASSFPSGEYTDTQYF.

The chain joins TRBV7-3 to TRBJ2-5; TRBD2 matches at 7 bases. This CDR3 has 15 residues. CDR1 is SGHTA, CDR2 FQGTGA, per germline. V was clipped by 0 bases and J by 5 bases; unmatched bases: 6. The CDR3: CASSLTGLGGETQYF. The CDR3 coding sequence is TGTGCCAGCAGCTTAACAGGACTAGGCGGGGAGACCCAGTACTTC. The variable domain in full, with the rest retrieved from reference TRBV7-3 and TRBJ2-5, is GAGVSQTPSNKVTEKGKYVELRCDPISGHTALYWYRQSLGQGPEFLIYFQGTGAADDSGLPNDRFFAVRPEGSVSTLKIQRTERGDSAVYLCASSLTGLGGETQYFGPGTRLLVL.

The chain couples TRBV5-1 to TRBJ1-1; TRBD1 aligns across 7 bases. Trimming took 5 bases from V and 2 from J; bases not matched to a gene: 9. The CDR3 extends over 15 amino acids. From germline, CDR1 is SGHRS and CDR2 YFSETQ. CDR3 coding DNA: TGCGCCAGCAGGGATCAGAACAGGGGCAACACTGAAGCTTTCTTT. Translating gives CASRDQNRGNTEAFF.